The source of this T cell receptor (beta chain) is a study of blood T cell repertoires in COVID-19. Background on the study: Specimens from acute and convalescent COVID-19 originated in the United States, Italy and Spain. T cells, B-cell-depleted T cells, or PBMCs provided the cDNA or gDNA that served as material.

Per the authors' pipeline: How many nucleated cells were present was estimated from reference gene primer amplification. The data were produced by immunoSEQ multiplex PCR, yet TCRdb's version contains in-frame clones alone and is incomplete. The V and J calls and clone size come from that table; D and trimming were worked out from the DNA. Of fewer than 150,000 clones in the sample, around 81% were seen once. Germline V gene data show CDR1 as MNHEY and CDR2 as SVGAGI. The CDR3 is made up of 11 amino acids. Trimming cost V 6 bases and J 6 bases, with 5 bases left between them. This chain links TRBV6-5 with TRBJ2-2; no definite D call. The receptor's source is a human donor in a cohort sampled during active COVID-19. Sequenced sample: peripheral blood. CDR3 sequence reads: CASRSAGELFF. CDR3 nucleotide sequence: TGTGCCAGCAGGTCGGCCGGGGAGCTGTTTTTT.